This T cell receptor (beta chain) is from a study of a mutant IDH1 vaccine in newly diagnosed glioma. Study information: The patients received vaccinations eight times, in weeks 1, 3, 5, 7, 11, 15, 19 and 23. Every participant had undergone radiotherapy, temozolomide, or both before, and most underwent both. Findings and limits, study-wide: A vaccine-induced immune response developed in 93.3% of the patients.

The length of the CDR3 is 15 residues. Germline V gives CDR1 SGHKS, CDR2 YYEKEE (reference sequence). The V and J ends lost 0 bases and 8 bases, in that order; junction bases with no gene match: 10. Regarding time point: week 5, during vaccination. Doses comprised 300 ug of mutant IDH1 20-mer peptide each, plus topical imiquimod. Each of the donors came in with new WHO grade 3 or 4 astrocytomas that were IDH1-mutant and ATRX-lost. A word on this clone: Its antigen is currently unknown.

Clones were sequenced by immunoSEQ multiplex PCR, and TCRdb holds only the in-frame ones, with some missing. The sample carries around 58,000 clones, approximately 80% recorded once. The sample was PBMCs, taken from a glioma patient whose treatment included an IDH1 peptide vaccine. V is TRBV5-5 and J is TRBJ1-2, with 7 bases lining up with TRBD1. The sequence came from a man younger than 45 with glioma. The CDR3, as DNA: TGTGCCAGCAGCTTGGAAGGCACGACAGGGAGCGGCTACACCTTC. Its translation: CASSLEGTTGSGYTF.